The 28 T cell receptor beta chains reported below all come from one sample, sequenced in a study of cytomegalovirus exposure and HLA in healthy donors. Only in-frame clones appear in the TCRdb table, and some are missing; sequencing was by immunoSEQ multiplex PCR. The sample shows 110,000 to 150,000 clones, 80% to 90% of them seen only once. Sample: PBMCs. The receptors stem from a man aged 18 to 29 in good health and CMV-seronegative.

The gene calls are TRBV25-1 and TRBJ1-3, with a weak D call TRBD1 (5 bases). Trimming cost V 10 bases and J 2 bases, with 9 bases left between them. The CDR3 consists of 12 residues. Germline CDR1 is MGHDK and CDR2 is SYGVNS. This CDR3 reads CATDSPGNTIYF. In DNA, the CDR3 is TGTGCCACAGACAGTCCTGGAAACACCATATATTTT. The whole variable domain, remainder taken from reference TRBV25-1 and TRBJ1-3, is EADIYQTPRYLVIGTGKKITLECSQTMGHDKMYWYQQDPGMELHLIHYSYGVNSTEKGDLSSESTVSRIRTEHFPLTLESARPSHTSQYLCATDSPGNTIYFGEGSWLTVV.

This clone was seen a few times. The V and J genes are TRBV6-6 and TRBJ1-5; 7 nucleotides align to TRBD1. Germline V CDR1 and CDR2: MNHNY, SVGAGI (reference sequence). V dropped 7 bases and J dropped 5; count of bases not matched to a gene: 5. This CDR3 has 13 amino acids. Written as DNA, the CDR3 is TGTGCCAGCAACAGGGGAGCAGATCAGCCCCAGCATTTT. This translates into CASNRGADQPQHF.

This clone was counted once. This rearrangement joins TRBV19 to TRBJ2-1, with D maybe TRBD1 (6 bases). The germline CDR1 and CDR2 sequences are LNHDA and SQIVND (reference sequence). The ends were cut back, 7 bases at V and 4 bases at J, with 11 bases in the middle. The CDR3 contains 13 residues. The CDR3 DNA reads TGTGCCAGTACAGGACAGAGATACAATGAGCAGTTCTTC. It specifies CASTGQRYNEQFF.

The rearrangement joins TRBV6-1 to TRBJ2-1; TRBD1 might be the D (5 bases). This CDR3 has 14 residues. The V end lost 1 base, the J end lost 5 bases, and 9 bases lay between the germline ends. CDR1 MNHNS and CDR2 SASEGT come from the germline V gene. DNA of the CDR3: TGTGCCAGCAGTGAAGGTCCACAGGACAATGAGCAGTTCTTC. Its protein is CASSEGPQDNEQFF.

The count of this clone is one. The genes are TRBV7-2 and TRBJ2-7, with 8 positions matching TRBD1. Germline CDR1 is SGHTA and CDR2 is FQGNSA. Germline trimming cut 0 bases from V and 4 bases from J; bases unmatched to any gene: 11. CDR3 length: 17 residues. CDR3 sequence: CASSLADLRDRQYEQYF. In DNA form, the CDR3 reads TGTGCCAGCAGCTTAGCAGACTTAAGGGACAGGCAATACGAGCAGTACTTC.

J is TRBJ2-1 and V is TRBV9; 8 nucleotides match TRBD1. Germline V lookup: CDR1 SGDLS, CDR2 YYNGEE. With 0 bases clipped from V and 9 bases from J, the junction kept 8 bases outside the gene matches. CDR3 length: 15 residues. The CDR3 DNA reads as TGTGCCAGCAGCGTAGGGGGACAGGAAACCGGTGAGCAGTTCTTC. Translated: CASSVGGQETGEQFF. The whole variable domain, filled in from reference TRBV9 and TRBJ2-1, reads DSGVTQTPKHLITATGQRVTLRCSPRSGDLSVYWYQQSLDQGLQFLIQYYNGEERAKGNILERFSAQQFPDLHSELNLSSLELGDSALYFCASSVGGQETGEQFFGPGTRLTVL.

CDR3 DNA: TGTGCCTGGAGCGGGAGTTCCCCCTACGAGCAGTACTTC. Translated: CAWSGSSPYEQYF. The gene calls are TRBV30 and TRBJ2-7; tentative D call: TRBD2 (6 bases). This CDR3 comprises 13 residues. Between the trimmed V and J ends, which lost 3 bases and 2 bases, there was a span of 11 bases. From germline, CDR1 is GTSNPN and CDR2 SVGIG (reference sequence).

The J gene is TRBJ1-6, the V gene TRBV27, with 7 bases fitting TRBD1. With V trimmed by 6 bases and J by 5 bases, 10 bases remained unmatched. From germline, CDR1 is MNHEY and CDR2 SMNVEV (reference sequence). The CDR3 has 16 amino acids. CDR3 residues: CASRSVTGFNNSPLHF. The CDR3 DNA reads as TGTGCCAGCAGGAGCGTGACAGGGTTTAATAATTCACCCCTCCACTTT.

In its sample, this clone was seen once. The chain couples TRBV6-1 to TRBJ1-5; possible D gene TRBD1, 5 bases. Germline V gene lookup returns CDR1 MNHNS and CDR2 SASEGT. This CDR3 contains 15 residues. Trimming took off 1 base at V and 3 bases at J, with 10 bases between the two ends. Here the CDR3 DNA reads TGTGCCAGCAGTGAAGTGACAGCGATCAATCAGCCCCAGCATTTT. Amino acid sequence: CASSEVTAINQPQHF.

The V call is TRBV27, the J call TRBJ2-2; D is undetermined. The CDR3 covers 14 residues. The germline gives CDR1 MNHEY, CDR2 SMNVEV (reference sequence). V was trimmed by 2 bases and J by 3 bases, leaving 7 bases between them. CDR3 sequence: CASSLTWYTGELFF. CDR3 nucleotide sequence: TGTGCCAGCAGTTTAACTTGGTACACCGGGGAGCTGTTTTTT.

This rearrangement joins TRBV27 to TRBJ1-4; 9 bases agree with TRBD1. This CDR3 has 16 amino acids. Germline CDR1 is MNHEY and CDR2 is SMNVEV (reference sequence). Trimming at V came to 6 bases and at J to 5 bases, leaving 10 bases not matched to a gene. CDR3 protein: CASRDLLTGGNEKLFF. The CDR3 DNA reads as TGTGCCAGCAGAGACCTCTTGACAGGGGGAAATGAAAAACTGTTTTTT.

The V call is TRBV7-9, the J call TRBJ1-4; perhaps TRBD1 as D (5 bases). V was pared by 4 bases and J by 3 bases, with 21 bases between. Germline CDR1 is SEHNR and CDR2 is FQNEAQ (reference sequence). The CDR3 contains 18 residues. CDR3 sequence: CASSSVGGVIGANEKLFF. Here the CDR3 DNA reads TGTGCCAGCAGCTCCGTCGGGGGAGTAATAGGAGCTAATGAAAAACTGTTTTTT.

This clone appeared a single time. The chain couples TRBV6-5 to TRBJ2-7, with a possible D match to TRBD1 (6 bases). CDR1 is MNHEY and CDR2 is SVGAGI in the germline V gene. The CDR3 runs 13 residues. V was pared by 2 bases and J by 9 bases, with 14 bases between. The CDR3 nucleotides are TGTGCCAGCAGTTACGGGGGCCAAGGCGCGCAGTACTTC. Translation: CASSYGGQGAQYF.

V is TRBV6-1 and J is TRBJ2-5; the match to TRBD2 covers 12 bases. Germline-derived CDR1 and CDR2 are MNHNS and SASEGT. V shed 2 bases, J shed 5 bases, and the junction held 3 bases outside the gene matches. The CDR3 is made up of 15 amino acids. The CDR3, as DNA: TGTGCCAGCAGTGAAACTAGCGGGGGGCCCGAGACCCAGTACTTC. Translated: CASSETSGGPETQYF.

The chain carries TRBV13 and TRBJ2-3; possibly TRBD2 for D (5 bases). The CDR3 loop spans 15 amino acids. V was trimmed by 4 bases and J by 5 bases, leaving 16 bases between them. Germline V gene lookup returns CDR1 PRHDT and CDR2 FYEKMQ (reference sequence). In DNA, the CDR3 is TGTGCCAGCAGCTCACCCACTAGGGCGGGAGATACGCAGTATTTT. Residues: CASSSPTRAGDTQYF.

The chain employs TRBV6-1 and TRBJ1-5, with D perhaps TRBD1 (5 bases). Germline CDR1 and CDR2: MNHNS and SASEGT. The ends were cut back, 2 bases at V and 7 bases at J, with 12 bases in the middle. The CDR3 loop spans 14 amino acids. The CDR3 DNA is TGTGCCAGCAGTGAATTAGGGGTTTTGCAGCCCCAGCATTTT. Translating gives CASSELGVLQPQHF.

V gene TRBV30 combines with J gene TRBJ1-1; D remains unclear. Per the germline V gene, CDR1 is GTSNPN and CDR2 is SVGIG (reference sequence). V was cut by 7 bases and J by 3 bases, with 21 bases left in between. There are 15 residues in the CDR3. CDR3 nucleotide sequence: TGTGCCTATTCGCGGCGAGGGCGAGGGTACACTGAAGCTTTCTTT. It specifies CAYSRRGRGYTEAFF.

The J gene is TRBJ1-1, the V gene TRBV6-6; D is uncertain. Germline-derived CDR1 and CDR2 are MNHNY and SVGAGI (reference sequence). This CDR3 has 15 residues. The V end was cut by 2 bases, the J end by 7 bases, with 17 bases between. Written as DNA, the CDR3 is TGTGCCAGCAGTTACCTGCAGGCCGGGGAGGGTGAAGCTTTCTTT. It specifies CASSYLQAGEGEAFF.

The J gene is TRBJ1-5, the V gene TRBV4-1; D not resolved. V lost 1 base and J lost 0, with 7 bases in between. Looked up from germline, CDR1 is MGHRA and CDR2 is YSYEKL. The CDR3 has 15 amino acids. CDR3 bases: TGCGCCAGCAGCCAAGGAGTCCCTAGCAATCAGCCCCAGCATTTT. Amino acids: CASSQGVPSNQPQHF.

The V gene is TRBV7-2, the J gene TRBJ2-1; the match to TRBD1 covers 10 bases. The CDR3 length is 15 residues. From germline, CDR1 is SGHTA and CDR2 FQGNSA. J gave up 14 bases and V 2 bases, and 12 bases lay outside the gene matches. As DNA, the CDR3 is TGTGCCAGCAGCTTAAGGGACAGGGGCTTGTTAGACAAGTTCTTC. It specifies CASSLRDRGLLDKFF. Filled out from reference TRBV7-2 and TRBJ2-1, the complete variable domain reads GAGVSQSPSNKVTEKGKDVELRCDPISGHTALYWYRQSLGQGLEFLIYFQGNSAPDKSGLPSDRFSAERTGGSVSTLTIQRTQQEDSAVYLCASSLRDRGLLDKFFGPGTRLTVL.

The CDR3 bases are TGTGCCAGCAGTCGATCCGGGCCAATCTCGAAGGGGGGCTACACCTTC. Amino acid sequence: CASSRSGPISKGGYTF. This chain joins TRBV2 and TRBJ1-2; D is perhaps TRBD1 (5 bases). Looked up from germline, CDR1 is SNHLY and CDR2 is FYNNEI. The V gene lost 5 bases and the J gene lost 8 bases, with 24 bases spanning the gap. The CDR3 covers 16 residues.

The chain employs TRBV9 and TRBJ2-1; TRBD1 aligns across 7 bases. Germline V gene data show CDR1 as SGDLS and CDR2 as YYNGEE. CDR3 length: 19 residues. Losses at the gene ends were 2 bases for V and 4 bases for J; bases not matched to a gene: 18. CDR3 nucleotides: TGTGCCAGCAGCGTGCTTGACAGGGTTAGTGGTGGGGTTTACAATGAGCAGTTCTTC. It encodes CASSVLDRVSGGVYNEQFF.

This clone was counted a few times. The rearrangement uses TRBV25-1 and TRBJ2-2; 9 bases are a match to TRBD1. The CDR3 runs to 13 residues. Germline values: CDR1 MGHDK, CDR2 SYGVNS. V lost 5 bases and J lost 6; bases outside the gene matches: 1. The CDR3 DNA sequence: TGTGCCAGCAGTCGACAGGGGGCCGGGGAGCTGTTTTTT. It translates to CASSRQGAGELFF. Full variable domain (outside the CDR3, taken from reference TRBV25-1 and TRBJ2-2): EADIYQTPRYLVIGTGKKITLECSQTMGHDKMYWYQQDPGMELHLIHYSYGVNSTEKGDLSSESTVSRIRTEHFPLTLESARPSHTSQYLCASSRQGAGELFFGEGSRLTVL.

This chain connects TRBV5-6 to TRBJ1-5, with 9 nucleotides matching TRBD1. V shed 2 bases and J 3 bases; nucleotides not matched to a gene: 6. The CDR3 contains 16 residues. Germline V gene lookup returns CDR1 SGHDT and CDR2 YYEEEE. CDR3 sequence (DNA): TGTGCCAGCAGCTTAACGACAGGGGGTCTCAATCAGCCCCAGCATTTT. Translation gives CASSLTTGGLNQPQHF. The variable domain in full, completed from reference TRBV5-6 and TRBJ1-5, reads DAGVTQSPTHLIKTRGQQVTLRCSPKSGHDTVSWYQQALGQGPQFIFQYYEEEERQRGNFPDRFSGHQFPNYSSELNVNALLLGDSALYLCASSLTTGGLNQPQHFGDGTRLSIL.

The genes are TRBV7-9 and TRBJ2-1, with D maybe TRBD1 (5 bases). The CDR3 spans 13 residues. CDR1 SEHNR and CDR2 FQNEAQ come from the germline V gene (reference sequence). The ends were cut back, 1 base at V and 12 bases at J, with 13 bases in the middle. The CDR3 sequence is CASSLDSRGGQFF. The CDR3 region has the DNA TGTGCCAGCAGCTTAGATAGTAGGGGCGGGCAGTTCTTC.

The CDR3 is CASSMEGLSSGNTIYF. The CDR3 DNA follows: TGTGCCAGTAGTATGGAGGGGCTGAGCTCTGGAAACACCATATATTTT. The chain has TRBV19 and TRBJ1-3, with a tentative D call TRBD1 (5 bases). Trimming cost V 3 bases and J 0 bases, with 12 bases left between them. Germline V gene lookup returns CDR1 LNHDA and CDR2 SQIVND (reference sequence). The CDR3 extends over 16 amino acids.

The chain has TRBV4-1 and TRBJ2-7; 7 bases match TRBD1. V was clipped by 1 base and J by 1 base; unmatched bases: 7. Germline CDR1 MGHRA, CDR2 YSYEKL. This CDR3 is 16 amino acids long. CDR3 protein: CASSQGTGSLSYEQYF. CDR3 bases: TGCGCCAGCAGCCAAGGGACAGGTAGTTTATCCTACGAGCAGTACTTC.

The CDR3 protein is CSVDSNTGELFF. The CDR3 coding sequence is TGCAGCGTTGATAGTAACACCGGGGAGCTGTTTTTT. V and J are TRBV29-1 and TRBJ2-2; D remains unclear. Looked up from germline, CDR1 is SQVTM and CDR2 is ANQGSEA. The V and J ends lost 3 bases and 2 bases respectively, with 4 bases between them. CDR3 size: 12 residues.